These 12 T cell receptor beta chains were sequenced from one sample in a study of blood T cell repertoires in COVID-19. Sequencing used immunoSEQ multiplex PCR; TCRdb keeps in-frame clones, though not all of them. This table holds approximately 250,000 clones, roughly 88% found once. Input material: peripheral blood. Receptors originate from a young man who had recovered from COVID-19.

This clone was counted between two and nine times. The genes are TRBV19 and TRBJ2-1, with TRBD2 matching over 10 bases. CDR3 size: 14 residues. The J segment lost 6 bases and the V segment lost 7 bases, leaving 6 bases of the junction unmatched. Germline loops: CDR1 LNHDA, CDR2 SQIVND (reference sequence). The CDR3 spells CASTPSGGVNEQFF. CDR3 DNA: TGTGCCAGTACCCCAAGCGGGGGGGTCAATGAGCAGTTCTTC. The entire variable domain, with the rest obtained from reference TRBV19 and TRBJ2-1, is as follows: DGGITQSPKYLFRKEGQNVTLSCEQNLNHDAMYWYRQDPGQGLRLIYYSQIVNDFQKGDIAEGYSVSREKKESFPLTVTSAQKNPTAFYLCASTPSGGVNEQFFGPGTRLTVL.

The CDR3 loop reads CAIRNHLVTGSSNGYTF. CDR3 DNA sequence: TGTGCCATCAGAAACCACTTAGTGACAGGGTCCTCGAATGGCTACACCTTC. The chain joins TRBV10-3 to TRBJ1-2, with 7 positions matching TRBD1. The CDR3 consists of 17 residues. The ends lost 6 bases at V and 6 bases at J; junction bases unmatched: 19. Germline V gene sequence: CDR1 ENHRY, CDR2 SYGVKD.

The rearrangement uses TRBV7-9 and TRBJ2-7; no reliable D call. Germline V CDR1 and CDR2: SEHNR, FQNEAQ (reference sequence). The V end lost 0 bases, the J end lost 4 bases, and 10 bases lay between the germline ends. The CDR3 extends over 14 amino acids. The CDR3 reads CASSLAATDYEQYF. CDR3 DNA: TGTGCCAGCAGCTTAGCGGCAACAGATTACGAGCAGTACTTC.

The V gene is TRBV5-1, the J gene TRBJ1-4; a weak D match, TRBD1 (5 bases). With 4 bases removed from V and 9 bases from J, the gap between germline ends came to 10 bases. Germline values: CDR1 SGHRS, CDR2 YFSETQ. This CDR3 region has 12 residues. The CDR3 coding sequence is TGCGCCAGCAGCCCGGGGGAGAAAAAACTGTTTTTT. This codes for CASSPGEKKLFF. Together with reference TRBV5-1 and TRBJ1-4, the CDR3 gives the full variable domain: KAGVTQTPRYLIKTRGQQVTLSCSPISGHRSVSWYQQTPGQGLQFLFEYFSETQRNKGNFPGRFSGRQFSNSRSEMNVSTLELGDSALYLCASSPGEKKLFFGSGTQLSVL.

This chain uses TRBV5-4 with TRBJ1-2; D might be TRBD1 (6 bases). Trimming removed 1 base at V and 1 base at J, with 11 bases between. The CDR3 has 15 amino acids. Germline V lookup: CDR1 SGHNT, CDR2 YYREEE (reference sequence). The CDR3 loop reads CASSLPQGNNYGYTF. Written as DNA, the CDR3 is TGTGCCAGCAGCTTGCCACAGGGTAATAACTATGGCTACACCTTC.

The chain couples TRBV11-2 to TRBJ2-1; the D gene is possibly TRBD2 (7 bases). The CDR3 runs 15 residues. CDR1 SGHAT and CDR2 FQNNGV come from the germline V gene. V lost 0 bases and J lost 11, with 17 bases in between. The CDR3 protein is CASSLDAGASRQQFF. The DNA for the CDR3 is TGTGCCAGCAGCTTAGACGCGGGGGCCAGCCGTCAGCAGTTCTTC.

This clone was found once. The chain carries TRBV7-9 and TRBJ1-4; maybe TRBD1 (5 bases). Trimming stripped 2 bases from V and 4 bases from J, with 14 bases between. The CDR3 spans 16 residues. CDR1 and CDR2 (germline): SEHNR, FQNEAQ (reference sequence). The CDR3 here is CASSLPLQGHNEKLFF. CDR3 DNA sequence: TGTGCCAGCAGCTTACCACTTCAGGGCCATAATGAAAAACTGTTTTTT.

This sequence joins TRBV7-2 and TRBJ1-2; D might be TRBD1 (5 bases). Germline V gene sequence: CDR1 SGHTA, CDR2 FQGNSA. This CDR3 spans 15 amino acids. V gave up 1 base and J gave up 8 bases, with 17 bases separating them. The CDR3 bases are TGTGCCAGCAGCTTAGATTACTCAGGGATGGGCGGCTACACCTTC. This codes for CASSLDYSGMGGYTF.

This clone was seen many times. J is TRBJ1-5 and V is TRBV6-2 or TRBV6-3; D gene uncertain. Trimming pared 7 bases from V and 7 bases from J, leaving 20 bases between. This CDR3 comprises 15 residues. Germline CDR1 is MNHEY and CDR2 is SVGEGT. This CDR3 is CASTPFGPGLQPQHF. The CDR3 DNA sequence: TGTGCCAGCACCCCCTTTGGTCCCGGTCTGCAGCCCCAGCATTTT.

The genes are TRBV19 and TRBJ1-5; D remains ambiguous. CDR3 length equals 16 residues. V dropped 3 bases and J dropped 0 bases, with 12 bases sitting between them. Germline assignment: CDR1 LNHDA and CDR2 SQIVND (reference sequence). Written as DNA, the CDR3 is TGTGCCAGTAGTATGGAGGGTGGATATAGCAATCAGCCCCAGCATTTT. It specifies CASSMEGGYSNQPQHF. The complete variable domain, with remaining parts taken from reference TRBV19 and TRBJ1-5, reads DGGITQSPKYLFRKEGQNVTLSCEQNLNHDAMYWYRQDPGQGLRLIYYSQIVNDFQKGDIAEGYSVSREKKESFPLTVTSAQKNPTAFYLCASSMEGGYSNQPQHFGDGTRLSIL.

This clone is a singleton in its sample. This chain uses TRBV6-5 with TRBJ2-5, with D tentatively TRBD1 (6 bases). V dropped 7 bases and J dropped 2 bases, with 11 bases sitting between them. Germline lookup yields CDR1 MNHEY and CDR2 SVGAGI. This CDR3 contains 13 residues. The CDR3, as DNA: TGTGCCAGCATTGGACAGTATCAAGAGACCCAGTACTTC. Translating gives CASIGQYQETQYF.

This chain connects TRBV7-6 to TRBJ2-7, with unresolved D. The V gene's germline CDR1 is SGHVS and CDR2 FNYEAQ. V was trimmed by 8 bases and J by 0 bases, leaving 8 bases between them. CDR3 size: 12 residues. Written as DNA, the CDR3 is TGTGCCAGCCGAGGAAGCTCCTACGAGCAGTACTTC. Its protein product is CASRGSSYEQYF.